This is a list of T cell receptor beta chains from one sample in a study of siplizumab effects on memory and regulatory T cells. The protocol was immunoSEQ multiplex PCR, while the TCRdb copy is restricted to in-frame clones and leaves out a portion. The repertoire holds under 95,000 clones, with nearly 95% as singletons. The sequencing input was non-Treg CD4+ T cells sorted from blood. The receptors stem from a human donor in good health. CDR3s include the opening cysteine and the closing phenylalanine or tryptophan. The D gene is left open where the match is weak. Clone size is given for some rows only: seen once, a few or many times, or a class if the clone is expanded.

clone_size: -
j_call: TRBJ1-1
v_call: TRBV30
d_call: -
cdr3_nt: TGTGCCTGGAGTGTTGAAGGGAGGAACACTGAAGCTTTCTTT
cdr3_aa: CAWSVEGRNTEAFF

clone_size: -
j_call: TRBJ2-3
v_call: TRBV5-1
d_call: TRBD2
cdr3_nt: TGCGCCAGCCGCACCGCGGGGGGCAGCACAGATACGCAGTATTTT
cdr3_aa: CASRTAGGSTDTQYF

clone_size: -
j_call: TRBJ1-4
v_call: TRBV15
d_call: -
cdr3_nt: TGTGCCACAGGAGAAACAACTAATGAAAAACTGTTTTTT
cdr3_aa: CATGETTNEKLFF

clone_size: -
j_call: TRBJ2-7
v_call: TRBV9
d_call: TRBD2
cdr3_nt: TGTGCCAGCAGCGTAGCTAGCGGGGGCTACGAGCAGTACTTC
cdr3_aa: CASSVASGGYEQYF

clone_size: -
j_call: TRBJ1-1
v_call: TRBV30
d_call: -
cdr3_nt: TGTGCCTGGAAAGGGGACGAAGCTGGAACTGAAGCTTTCTTT
cdr3_aa: CAWKGDEAGTEAFF

clone_size: -
j_call: TRBJ1-5
v_call: TRBV2
d_call: -
cdr3_nt: TGTGCCAGCAGTGAGGGCAGGGCAAGCAATCAGCCCCAGCATTTT
cdr3_aa: CASSEGRASNQPQHF

clone_size: -
j_call: TRBJ1-1
v_call: TRBV30
d_call: TRBD1
cdr3_nt: TGTGCCTGGACAAGGGACAGGGGTATCACTGAAGCTTTCTTT
cdr3_aa: CAWTRDRGITEAFF

clone_size: few
j_call: TRBJ1-5
v_call: TRBV12-5
d_call: -
cdr3_nt: TGTGCTAGGGCCCAGGATAGCAATCAGCCCCAGCATTTT
cdr3_aa: CARAQDSNQPQHF

clone_size: -
j_call: TRBJ2-3
v_call: TRBV7-3
d_call: -
cdr3_nt: TGTGCCAGCAGCTCAGGGACTAGCACAGATACGCAGTATTTT
cdr3_aa: CASSSGTSTDTQYF

clone_size: -
j_call: TRBJ1-2
v_call: TRBV30
d_call: TRBD1
cdr3_nt: TGTGCCTGGAGTCGGGACAGGGGTAATTATGGCTACACCTTC
cdr3_aa: CAWSRDRGNYGYTF

clone_size: -
j_call: TRBJ2-2
v_call: TRBV6-6
d_call: -
cdr3_nt: TGTGCCAGCAGTTACGGGTCCAGCGCGAACACCGGGGAGCTGTTTTTT
cdr3_aa: CASSYGSSANTGELFF

clone_size: -
j_call: TRBJ2-1
v_call: TRBV6-5
d_call: TRBD1
cdr3_nt: TGTGCCAGCAGTTACATTAACAGGGGATTTAGGAATGAGCAGTTCTTC
cdr3_aa: CASSYINRGFRNEQFF

clone_size: -
j_call: TRBJ2-1
v_call: TRBV30
d_call: TRBD2
cdr3_nt: TGTGCCTGGAGACGGACTAGCGGGAGTAATGAGCAGTTCTTC
cdr3_aa: CAWRRTSGSNEQFF

clone_size: -
j_call: TRBJ1-3
v_call: TRBV15
d_call: -
cdr3_nt: TGTGCCACCACTCCAGGACAGGGAAACACCATATATTTT
cdr3_aa: CATTPGQGNTIYF

clone_size: -
j_call: TRBJ2-5
v_call: TRBV15
d_call: -
cdr3_nt: TGTGCCACCAGCGGGGGATATTTGACCCAGTACTTC
cdr3_aa: CATSGGYLTQYF

clone_size: -
j_call: TRBJ2-5
v_call: TRBV11-3
d_call: TRBD2
cdr3_nt: TGTGCCAGCAGACTAAATAGCGGGGGGGAGACCCAGTACTTC
cdr3_aa: CASRLNSGGETQYF

clone_size: -
j_call: TRBJ2-5
v_call: TRBV7-3
d_call: -
cdr3_nt: TGTGCCAGCCAGCAGGTGGATGAAGAGACCCAGTACTTC
cdr3_aa: CASQQVDEETQYF

clone_size: -
j_call: TRBJ2-3
v_call: TRBV6-6
d_call: -
cdr3_nt: TGTGCCAGCAGTCACCTTGCAGATACGCAGTATTTT
cdr3_aa: CASSHLADTQYF

clone_size: -
j_call: TRBJ2-3
v_call: TRBV7-2
d_call: TRBD2
cdr3_nt: TGTGCCAGCAGCTTCTCCCAACTAGCGGGGATTTACACAGATACGCAGTATTTT
cdr3_aa: CASSFSQLAGIYTDTQYF

clone_size: -
j_call: TRBJ1-2
v_call: TRBV4-1
d_call: -
cdr3_nt: TGCGCCAGCAGCCAGACACATCGCGGTAGGGACCTATTGGGCTACACCTTC
cdr3_aa: CASSQTHRGRDLLGYTF

clone_size: -
j_call: TRBJ2-1
v_call: TRBV6-1
d_call: -
cdr3_nt: TGTGCCAGCAGTGAACCAGGGACCAGCGGTCGGTTCTTC
cdr3_aa: CASSEPGTSGRFF

clone_size: -
j_call: TRBJ2-7
v_call: TRBV5-4
d_call: -
cdr3_nt: TGTGCCAGCAGCGACAGGCGGGCTAGCGGCATCTACGAGCAGTACTTC
cdr3_aa: CASSDRRASGIYEQYF

clone_size: -
j_call: TRBJ1-5
v_call: TRBV18
d_call: -
cdr3_nt: TGTGCCAGCTCATTGGGAGATAGCAATCAGCCCCAGCATTTT
cdr3_aa: CASSLGDSNQPQHF

clone_size: -
j_call: TRBJ1-2
v_call: TRBV5-6
d_call: -
cdr3_nt: TGTGCCAGCAGCTTACATCAGGTCGATGGCTACACCTTC
cdr3_aa: CASSLHQVDGYTF

clone_size: -
j_call: TRBJ2-7
v_call: TRBV7-2
d_call: -
cdr3_nt: TGTGCCAGCAGCATGGGGACTGCTTACGAGCAGTACTTC
cdr3_aa: CASSMGTAYEQYF

clone_size: -
j_call: TRBJ1-1
v_call: TRBV5-4
d_call: -
cdr3_nt: TGTGCCAGCAGCTTGGACAGGAACACTGAAGCTTTCTTT
cdr3_aa: CASSLDRNTEAFF

clone_size: -
j_call: TRBJ2-1
v_call: TRBV6-1
d_call: TRBD1
cdr3_nt: TGTGCCAGCAGACCGGACAGGGGCTTTTATCAGTTCTTC
cdr3_aa: CASRPDRGFYQFF

clone_size: -
j_call: TRBJ1-1
v_call: TRBV7-2
d_call: -
cdr3_nt: TGTGCCAGCAGCCAGGGACACCCAGGGACTGAAGCTTTCTTT
cdr3_aa: CASSQGHPGTEAFF

clone_size: -
j_call: TRBJ1-3
v_call: TRBV7-9
d_call: -
cdr3_nt: TGTGCCAGCAGCTTAGGGGACTCTGGAAACACCATATATTTT
cdr3_aa: CASSLGDSGNTIYF

clone_size: -
j_call: TRBJ1-2
v_call: TRBV5-6
d_call: -
cdr3_nt: TGTGCCAGCAGCCCCCGGACGTCTGGCTACACCTTC
cdr3_aa: CASSPRTSGYTF

clone_size: once
j_call: TRBJ2-6
v_call: TRBV5-4
d_call: TRBD2
cdr3_nt: TGTGCCAGCAGCTTGGTCCCCCTAGCGGGAGCGCTCTCTGGGGCCAACGTCCTGACTTTC
cdr3_aa: CASSLVPLAGALSGANVLTF

clone_size: -
j_call: TRBJ2-3
v_call: TRBV2
d_call: -
cdr3_nt: TGTGCCAGCACCGCGGGAATCTTCGCAGATACGCAGTATTTT
cdr3_aa: CASTAGIFADTQYF

clone_size: -
j_call: TRBJ1-2
v_call: TRBV9
d_call: -
cdr3_nt: TGTGCCAGCAGCGTAGACCCAGGCGGGGTAAGAGGCTACACCTTC
cdr3_aa: CASSVDPGGVRGYTF

clone_size: -
j_call: TRBJ2-5
v_call: TRBV11-2
d_call: -
cdr3_nt: TGTGCCAGCAGCCCCCCGGGGGTCGGGGAGACCCAGTACTTC
cdr3_aa: CASSPPGVGETQYF

clone_size: once
j_call: TRBJ1-2
v_call: TRBV27
d_call: -
cdr3_nt: TGTGCCAGCAGTTTAGCCAGGAACTATGGCTACACCTTC
cdr3_aa: CASSLARNYGYTF